Presented here are 31 T cell receptor beta chains from one specimen sequenced in a study of T cells in narcolepsy. The protocol was immunoSEQ multiplex PCR, while the TCRdb copy is restricted to in-frame clones and leaves out a portion. This table has over 30,000 clones, roughly nine tenths appearing once. Sequencing was done on a sample of CD45RA- memory CD4+ T cells from PBMCs. These receptors were collected from a human donor with narcolepsy.

The rearrangement joins TRBV25-1 to TRBJ2-3, with unresolved D. The V gene's germline CDR1 is MGHDK and CDR2 SYGVNS. The CDR3 extends over 11 amino acids. The V end lost 8 bases, the J end lost 0 bases, and 3 bases lay between the germline ends. In DNA form, the CDR3 reads TGTGCCAGCTCTAGCACAGATACGCAGTATTTT. Its protein is CASSSTDTQYF.

This sequence joins TRBV4-3 and TRBJ2-3; TRBD2 matches 8 bases. V trimming: 4 bases; J trimming: 0 bases; junction bases outside the gene matches: 3. CDR1 and CDR2 from the germline V gene are LGHNA and YSLEER. The CDR3 is 15 residues long. CDR3 in DNA: TGCGCCAGCAGCCTCGGGGGGGATAGCACAGATACGCAGTATTTT. This sequence encodes CASSLGGDSTDTQYF.

The chain is built from TRBV2 and TRBJ2-5; 11 nucleotides match TRBD2. The J call is doubtful: the DNA matches TRBJ2-7 better. The germline CDR1 and CDR2 sequences are SNHLY and FYNNEI. The CDR3 extends over 15 amino acids. In DNA, the CDR3 is TGTGCCAGCCGAGAGATAGCGGGAGGGCGAAGCGAGCAGTACTTC. Protein: CASREIAGGRSEQYF.

As concerns this clone: This sample also contains other DNA sequences that code for the same CDR3. The chain has TRBV30 and TRBJ2-7, with D tentatively TRBD1 (8 bases). V was pared by 3 bases and J by 2 bases, with 32 bases between. Looked up from germline, CDR1 is GTSNPN and CDR2 is SVGIG (reference sequence). The CDR3 covers 20 residues. The CDR3 sequence: CAWRGGAGTGPWSLTYEQYF. For the CDR3, the DNA is TGTGCCTGGAGGGGAGGGGCGGGGACAGGTCCGTGGAGTCTAACCTACGAGCAGTACTTC. Supplemented by reference TRBV30 and TRBJ2-7, the full variable domain reads SQTIHQWPATLVQPVGSPLSLECTVEGTSNPNLYWYRQAAGRGLQLLFYSVGIGQISSEVPQNLSASRPQDRQFILSSKKLLLSDSGFYLCAWRGGAGTGPWSLTYEQYFGPGTRLTVT.

The V call is TRBV9, the J call TRBJ2-5; no clear D. The J call may be in error: the DNA end matches TRBJ2-7 better. There are 11 residues in the CDR3. Germline V gene data show CDR1 as SGDLS and CDR2 as YYNGEE. CDR3 amino acids: CAGPRTHEQYF. CDR3 bases: TGTGCTGGCCCTCGGACCCACGAGCAGTACTTC.

This sequence joins TRBV11-1 and TRBJ2-3; a possible D gene is TRBD1 (5 bases). The CDR3 consists of 16 residues. Trimming took off 5 bases at V and 7 bases at J, with 22 bases between the two ends. The germline CDR1 and CDR2 sequences are SGHAT and FQDESV (reference sequence). CDR3 in amino acids: CASSRYRQTPSNTQYF. DNA for the CDR3: TGTGCCAGCAGCCGGTACCGACAGACACCATCTAATACGCAGTATTTT.

The chain is built from TRBV7-6 and TRBJ1-6; 9 bases are shared with TRBD1. This CDR3 has 15 residues. J gave up 6 bases and V 4 bases, and 4 bases lay outside the gene matches. Germline values: CDR1 SGHVS, CDR2 FNYEAQ. CDR3 sequence (DNA): TGTGCCAGCAGCTCTAAGACAGGGGGTAATTCACCCCTCCACTTT. The encoded protein is CASSSKTGGNSPLHF.

The gene calls are TRBV11-2 and TRBJ2-1; D not certain. The CDR3 extends over 16 amino acids. The germline V gene has CDR1 SGHAT and CDR2 FQNNGV. Between the trimmed V and J ends, which lost 1 base and 1 base, there was a span of 11 bases. CDR3 sequence reads: CASSLGSSRSYNEQFF. The DNA for the CDR3 is TGTGCCAGCAGCTTAGGCTCTAGTCGTTCCTACAATGAGCAGTTCTTC.

The rearrangement uses TRBV29-1 and TRBJ2-4; 7 bases are a match to TRBD2. The V gene's germline CDR1 is SQVTM and CDR2 ANQGSEA. V was clipped by 7 bases and J by 9 bases; unmatched bases: 12. This CDR3 spans 13 amino acids. For the CDR3, the DNA is TGCAGCGCCCAAGCCAGGGAGGGAGGCATTCAGTACTTC. It translates to CSAQAREGGIQYF.

The rearrangement links TRBV28 to TRBJ1-3; tentatively, D is TRBD1 (5 bases). The CDR3 has 14 residues. V lost 5 bases to trimming and J lost 0 bases, with 8 bases between them. Per germline, CDR1 MDHEN and CDR2 SYDVKM. The CDR3 loop is CASSPGTSGNTIYF. The CDR3 coding sequence is TGTGCCAGCAGTCCAGGGACCTCTGGAAACACCATATATTTT.

The chain links TRBV5-1 to TRBJ2-7; perhaps TRBD2 as D (5 bases). The CDR3 is made up of 15 amino acids. V lost 0 bases to trimming and J lost 0 bases, with 10 bases between them. From germline, CDR1 is SGHRS and CDR2 YFSETQ. CDR3 in DNA: TGCGCCAGCAGCTTGGCGGGGAGAGGCTCCTACGAGCAGTACTTC. This encodes CASSLAGRGSYEQYF.

This chain joins TRBV5-1 and TRBJ2-1; TRBD2 is a possible D gene (6 bases). V was clipped by 5 bases and J by 3 bases, with 9 bases between them. The CDR3 is 13 amino acids. Looked up from germline, CDR1 is SGHRS and CDR2 is YFSETQ. DNA for the CDR3: TGCGCCAGCAGTGTCGGGGGCTACAATGAGCAGTTCTTC. Translation gives CASSVGGYNEQFF.

This chain links TRBV28 with TRBJ2-5; no clear D gene. V was cut by 5 bases and J by 1 base, with 14 bases left in between. Germline CDR1 and CDR2: MDHEN and SYDVKM. The CDR3 is 15 residues long. The CDR3 loop is CASSKIRGAQETQYF. The DNA of the CDR3 is TGTGCCAGCAGTAAGATCAGAGGTGCCCAAGAGACCCAGTACTTC.

The rearrangement joins TRBV12-5 to TRBJ1-2; 8 positions match TRBD1. The ends lost 3 bases at V and 2 bases at J; junction bases unmatched: 5. The CDR3 loop spans 15 amino acids. The germline V gene encodes CDR1 LGHNT and CDR2 FRNRAP. The CDR3 DNA sequence: TGTGCTAGTGGTTTTATGGACAGGGAGAACTATGGCTACACCTTC. It encodes CASGFMDRENYGYTF.

V is TRBV11-2 and J is TRBJ2-7; 7 bases agree with TRBD2. Germline-derived CDR1 and CDR2 are SGHAT and FQNNGV. V lost 5 bases and J lost 2; bases outside the gene matches: 6. The CDR3 length is 14 residues. The CDR3, as DNA: TGTGCCAGCAGCAGAACCGGGACTACCTACGAGCAGTACTTC. Translation gives CASSRTGTTYEQYF. The full variable domain, completed using reference TRBV11-2 and TRBJ2-7, is EAGVAQSPRYKIIEKRQSVAFWCNPISGHATLYWYQQILGQGPKLLIQFQNNGVVDDSQLPKDRFSAERLKGVDSTLKIQPAKLEDSAVYLCASSRTGTTYEQYFGPGTRLTVT.

CDR3 region: CASSPDLLRSYEQYF. The CDR3 DNA reads as TGTGCCAGCAGCCCAGACTTACTACGCTCCTACGAGCAGTACTTC. The V gene is TRBV7-7, the J gene TRBJ2-7; no definite D call. This CDR3 has 15 residues. The V end lost 5 bases, the J end lost 0 bases, and 14 bases lay between the germline ends. CDR1 is SSHAT, CDR2 FNYEAQ, per germline (reference sequence).

This chain uses TRBV25-1 with TRBJ2-3; D gene ambiguous. Germline CDR1 reads MGHDK; CDR2 reads SYGVNS. The CDR3 contains 12 residues. Trimming stripped 8 bases from V and 0 bases from J, with 6 bases between. CDR3 residues: CASRGSTDTQYF. The CDR3 region has the DNA TGTGCCAGCCGAGGAAGCACAGATACGCAGTATTTT. The full variable domain, completed using reference TRBV25-1 and TRBJ2-3, is EADIYQTPRYLVIGTGKKITLECSQTMGHDKMYWYQQDPGMELHLIHYSYGVNSTEKGDLSSESTVSRIRTEHFPLTLESARPSHTSQYLCASRGSTDTQYFGPGTRLTVL.

The chain is built from TRBV7-2 and TRBJ2-3; TRBD1 might be the D (5 bases). The length of the CDR3 is 16 residues. Germline V gene data show CDR1 as SGHTA and CDR2 as FQGNSA. V shed 5 bases and J shed 1 base, with 16 bases lying between them. The CDR3 here is CASSVAAARGTDTQYF. The CDR3 bases are TGTGCCAGCAGCGTCGCCGCGGCCAGGGGCACAGATACGCAGTATTTT.

The chain links TRBV2 to TRBJ1-5, with TRBD1 matching over 11 bases. This CDR3 spans 14 amino acids. The J segment lost 4 bases and the V segment lost 8 bases, leaving 4 bases of the junction unmatched. Germline CDR1 is SNHLY and CDR2 is FYNNEI. Here the CDR3 reads CASGGTGGNQPQHF. Here the CDR3 DNA reads TGTGCCAGCGGCGGGACAGGGGGTAATCAGCCCCAGCATTTT.

The chain uses TRBV30 and TRBJ2-5, with 11 bases matching TRBD2. The CDR3 consists of 15 residues. The junction had 5 bases not matched to a gene; V was cut back by 3 bases and J by 2 bases. Germline V gene sequence: CDR1 GTSNPN, CDR2 SVGIG (reference sequence). The chain's CDR3 is CAWRLAGARQETQYF. The CDR3 nucleotides read TGTGCCTGGAGACTAGCGGGGGCCCGACAAGAGACCCAGTACTTC.

This chain links TRBV7-2 with TRBJ2-7; 7 nucleotides align to TRBD1. CDR1 SGHTA and CDR2 FQGNSA come from the germline V gene. The V and J ends lost 1 base and 3 bases, in that order; junction bases with no gene match: 3. The length of the CDR3 is 14 residues. CDR3 nucleotide sequence: TGTGCCAGCAGCTTAGAACAGGGGAACTACGAGCAGTACTTC. Its protein is CASSLEQGNYEQYF.

This clone was recorded once. The chain combines TRBV14 with TRBJ2-2, with D possibly called TRBD1 or TRBD2 (5 bases each). The CDR3 loop spans 15 amino acids. Trimming removed 4 bases at V and 5 bases at J, with 14 bases between. Germline CDR1 and CDR2: SGHDN and FVKESK. The CDR3 DNA reads TGTGCCAGCAGCCCGCTGGGACCCAGGACCGGGGAGCTGTTTTTT. This translates into CASSPLGPRTGELFF.

Notes on this clone: This specimen includes other DNA sequences encoding the same CDR3. This chain connects TRBV20-1 to TRBJ2-5; D is unresolved. Germline-derived CDR1 and CDR2 are DFQATT and SNEGSKA (reference sequence). V was trimmed by 4 bases and J by 5 bases, leaving 5 bases between them. CDR3 length equals 10 residues. The CDR3 nucleotides are TGCAGTGCTACCGGCGAGACCCAGTACTTC. It is translated as CSATGETQYF.

This chain links TRBV11-2 with TRBJ2-1; 14 bases align to TRBD2. This CDR3 has 15 amino acids. Germline V CDR1 and CDR2: SGHAT, FQNNGV. V shed 5 bases, J shed 10 bases, and the junction held 7 bases outside the gene matches. Here the CDR3 reads CASSQWTSGRNEQFF. DNA for the CDR3: TGTGCCAGCAGCCAATGGACTAGCGGGAGGAACGAGCAGTTCTTC.

The chain carries TRBV5-4 and TRBJ2-6, with TRBD1 matching 7 bases. The V gene's germline CDR1 is SGHNT and CDR2 YYREEE (reference sequence). The CDR3 is 17 residues long. V was clipped by 5 bases and J by 0 bases; unmatched bases: 8. CDR3 protein: CASSRQGPNSGANVLTF. The CDR3 DNA reads TGTGCCAGCAGTAGACAGGGCCCAAACTCTGGGGCCAACGTCCTGACTTTC. Full variable domain (outside the CDR3, taken from reference TRBV5-4 and TRBJ2-6): ETGVTQSPTHLIKTRGQQVTLRCSSQSGHNTVSWYQQALGQGPQFIFQYYREEENGRGNFPPRFSGLQFPNYSSELNVNALELDDSALYLCASSRQGPNSGANVLTFGAGSRLTVL.

This chain joins TRBV29-1 and TRBJ2-5, with a tentative D call TRBD2 (5 bases). The J call is doubtful: the DNA matches TRBJ2-7 better. The CDR3 is 12 residues long. CDR1 SQVTM and CDR2 ANQGSEA come from the germline V gene. The CDR3 spells CSVAGGPYEQYF. The CDR3 region has the DNA TGCAGCGTTGCCGGAGGCCCCTACGAGCAGTACTTC.

The J gene is TRBJ1-5, the V gene TRBV6-6, with D tentatively TRBD1 (5 bases). The CDR3 runs to 14 residues. Looked up from germline, CDR1 is MNHNY and CDR2 is SVGAGI (reference sequence). Trimming cost V 4 bases and J 4 bases, with 11 bases left between them. CDR3 DNA sequence: TGTGCCAGCAGTTTTGCGGGGGGGAATCAGCCCCAGCATTTT. Protein product: CASSFAGGNQPQHF.

The chain employs TRBV27 and TRBJ1-2; the match to TRBD1 covers 7 bases. This CDR3 region has 15 residues. The trim removed 1 base at V and 5 bases at J, leaving 7 bases unmatched. Germline CDR1 MNHEY, CDR2 SMNVEV (reference sequence). The DNA of the CDR3 is TGTGCCAGCAGTTTATTCTCGGGACAGCTTTATGGCTACACCTTC. It translates to CASSLFSGQLYGYTF.

The chain uses TRBV5-7 and TRBJ1-5; D not resolved. Being an ORF, TRBV5-7 has a function that is uncertain. V was pared by 2 bases and J by 2 bases, with 14 bases between. The CDR3 runs 16 residues. CDR3 loop: CASSFFSGSGNQPQHF. In DNA form, the CDR3 reads TGTGCCAGCAGCTTTTTCTCCGGGAGTGGCAATCAGCCCCAGCATTTT.

A few counts support this clone. The chain carries TRBV11-3 and TRBJ1-1; D gene ambiguous. The CDR3 contains 11 residues. V lost 5 bases and J lost 4, with 5 bases in between. CDR1 is SGHNT and CDR2 is YENEEA in the germline V gene. The chain's CDR3 is CASSTITEAFF. In DNA form, the CDR3 reads TGTGCCAGCAGCACGATCACTGAAGCTTTCTTT.

The chain has TRBV11-2 and TRBJ2-4, with D possibly being TRBD2 (5 bases). Germline loops: CDR1 SGHAT, CDR2 FQNNGV. Trimming removed 5 bases at V and 1 base at J, with 21 bases between. The CDR3 has 18 amino acids. In DNA, the CDR3 is TGTGCCAGCAGCAAACTCGGAGGAGTAGTAGCCGCCAAAAACATTCAGTACTTC. As protein: CASSKLGGVVAAKNIQYF.